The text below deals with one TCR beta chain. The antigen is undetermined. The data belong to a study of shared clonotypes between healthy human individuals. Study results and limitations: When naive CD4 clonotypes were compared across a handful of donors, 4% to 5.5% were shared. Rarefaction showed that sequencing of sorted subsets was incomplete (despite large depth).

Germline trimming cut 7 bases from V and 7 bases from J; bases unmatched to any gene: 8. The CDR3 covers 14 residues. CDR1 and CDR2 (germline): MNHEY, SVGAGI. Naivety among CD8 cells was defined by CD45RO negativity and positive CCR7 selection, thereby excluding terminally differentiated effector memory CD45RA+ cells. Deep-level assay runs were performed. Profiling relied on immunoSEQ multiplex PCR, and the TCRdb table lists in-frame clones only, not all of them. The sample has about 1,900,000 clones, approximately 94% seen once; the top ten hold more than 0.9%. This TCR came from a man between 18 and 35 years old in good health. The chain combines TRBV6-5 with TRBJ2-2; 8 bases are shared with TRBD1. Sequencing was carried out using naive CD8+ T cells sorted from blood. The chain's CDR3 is CASNPTGVGGELFF. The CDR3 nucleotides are TGTGCCAGCAACCCGACAGGGGTGGGCGGGGAGCTGTTTTTT.